Listed below are T cell receptor beta chains from one sample, sequenced in a study of blood T cell repertoires in COVID-19. Only in-frame clones appear in the TCRdb table, and some are missing; sequencing was by immunoSEQ multiplex PCR. Counted here are roughly 69,000 clones, about 70% occurring once; the ten biggest clones make up around 5.3%. The sample was peripheral blood. The source of these receptors is a human donor in a cohort sampled during active COVID-19. Both conserved end residues are part of each CDR3. D genes are given only for firm matches. Expanded clones get a size class; other rows say once, few or many, or leave the size out.

j_gene: TRBJ2-7
len: 13
d_gene: TRBD1
abundance: NA
v_gene: TRBV5-1
CDR3aa: CASSSGQDGEQYF
CDR3nt: TGCGCCAGCAGCTCGGGACAGGACGGCGAGCAGTACTTC

j_gene: TRBJ1-1
len: 14
d_gene: TRBD1
abundance: NA
v_gene: TRBV6-5
CDR3aa: CASSYTGGVPSAFF
CDR3nt: TGTGCCAGCAGTTACACAGGGGGCGTTCCATCAGCTTTCTTT

j_gene: TRBJ2-7
len: 15
d_gene: TRBD1
abundance: once
v_gene: TRBV5-1
CDR3aa: CASTTWAGGNYEQYF
CDR3nt: TGCGCCAGCACCACGTGGGCAGGGGGCAACTACGAGCAGTACTTC

j_gene: TRBJ1-5
len: 14
d_gene: NA
abundance: NA
v_gene: TRBV28
CDR3aa: CASREGRHNQPQHF
CDR3nt: TGTGCCAGCAGGGAAGGCAGGCACAATCAGCCCCAGCATTTT

j_gene: TRBJ2-1
len: 14
d_gene: TRBD2
abundance: NA
v_gene: TRBV18
CDR3aa: CASSPGLAGNEQFF
CDR3nt: TGTGCCAGCTCACCGGGACTAGCGGGGAATGAGCAGTTCTTC

j_gene: TRBJ1-6
len: 13
d_gene: NA
abundance: medium-sized
v_gene: TRBV28
CDR3aa: CASIGLSNSPLHF
CDR3nt: TGTGCCAGCATCGGGTTATCCAATTCACCCCTCCACTTT

j_gene: TRBJ1-2
len: 15
d_gene: TRBD1
abundance: NA
v_gene: TRBV5-6
CDR3aa: CASSGGDRGLGGYTF
CDR3nt: TGTGCCAGCAGCGGCGGAGACAGGGGTCTTGGGGGCTACACCTTC

j_gene: TRBJ1-2
len: 12
d_gene: NA
abundance: NA
v_gene: TRBV27
CDR3aa: CASRLGGGGYTF
CDR3nt: TGTGCCAGCAGACTAGGGGGAGGGGGCTACACCTTC

j_gene: TRBJ2-7
len: 13
d_gene: NA
abundance: NA
v_gene: TRBV6-5
CDR3aa: CASSYSRAYEQYF
CDR3nt: TGTGCCAGCAGTTACTCCCGCGCCTACGAGCAGTACTTC

j_gene: TRBJ2-2
len: 14
d_gene: NA
abundance: NA
v_gene: TRBV3-1/TRBV3-2
CDR3aa: CASSQGLVGGELFF
CDR3nt: TGTGCCAGCAGCCAAGGACTAGTAGGCGGGGAGCTGTTTTTT

j_gene: TRBJ1-3
len: 16
d_gene: TRBD1
abundance: NA
v_gene: TRBV19
CDR3aa: CASSAPGQGDGNTIYF
CDR3nt: TGTGCCAGTAGTGCCCCGGGACAGGGCGACGGAAACACCATATATTTT

j_gene: TRBJ1-5
len: 17
d_gene: TRBD1
abundance: NA
v_gene: TRBV28
CDR3aa: CASRLIQGVHSNQPQHF
CDR3nt: TGTGCCAGCAGACTTATCCAGGGGGTCCATAGCAATCAGCCCCAGCATTTT

j_gene: TRBJ2-1
len: 16
d_gene: TRBD2
abundance: NA
v_gene: TRBV5-1
CDR3aa: CASSTPGVAGWNEQFF
CDR3nt: TGCGCCAGCAGCACCCCGGGGGTAGCGGGGTGGAATGAGCAGTTCTTC

j_gene: TRBJ2-7
len: 13
d_gene: TRBD1
abundance: NA
v_gene: TRBV28
CDR3aa: CASSDPDRVRQYF
CDR3nt: TGTGCCAGCAGCGATCCCGACAGGGTCAGGCAGTACTTC

j_gene: TRBJ1-6
len: 16
d_gene: NA
abundance: NA
v_gene: TRBV30
CDR3aa: CAWSVGGSAPNSPLHF
CDR3nt: TGTGCCTGGAGTGTGGGAGGATCCGCACCAAATTCACCCCTCCACTTT

j_gene: TRBJ1-5
len: 13
d_gene: NA
abundance: NA
v_gene: TRBV28
CDR3aa: CASVENSNQPQHF
CDR3nt: TGTGCCAGCGTGGAGAATAGCAATCAGCCCCAGCATTTT

j_gene: TRBJ1-6
len: 12
d_gene: TRBD1
abundance: once
v_gene: TRBV6-5
CDR3aa: CASRTGFSPLHF
CDR3nt: TGTGCCAGCAGGACAGGGTTTTCACCCCTCCACTTT

j_gene: TRBJ2-3
len: 14
d_gene: NA
abundance: NA
v_gene: TRBV12-5
CDR3aa: CASGTGHSTNTQYF
CDR3nt: TGTGCTAGTGGTACGGGACACAGCACAAATACGCAGTATTTT

j_gene: TRBJ1-6
len: 16
d_gene: NA
abundance: NA
v_gene: TRBV27
CDR3aa: CASSLVGRGYNSPLHF
CDR3nt: TGTGCCAGCAGTTTAGTGGGCAGGGGTTATAATTCACCCCTCCACTTT

j_gene: TRBJ2-6
len: 16
d_gene: NA
abundance: NA
v_gene: TRBV5-1
CDR3aa: CASSLTGEAGANVLTF
CDR3nt: TGCGCCAGCAGCCTCACAGGGGAGGCTGGGGCCAACGTCCTGACTTTC

j_gene: TRBJ2-2
len: 14
d_gene: NA
abundance: NA
v_gene: TRBV9
CDR3aa: CASKGGANTGELFF
CDR3nt: TGTGCCAGCAAAGGGGGGGCGAACACCGGGGAGCTGTTTTTT

j_gene: TRBJ2-1
len: 16
d_gene: TRBD2
abundance: few
v_gene: TRBV7-9
CDR3aa: CASSLLAGVPGNEQFF
CDR3nt: TGTGCCAGCAGCCTGCTAGCGGGGGTCCCTGGGAATGAGCAGTTCTTC

j_gene: TRBJ2-1
len: 15
d_gene: NA
abundance: NA
v_gene: TRBV7-2
CDR3aa: CASSLNQGSYNEQFF
CDR3nt: TGTGCCAGCAGTCTCAATCAGGGGTCCTACAATGAGCAGTTCTTC

j_gene: TRBJ2-7
len: 14
d_gene: TRBD1
abundance: once
v_gene: TRBV7-9
CDR3aa: CASSLGTGGREQYF
CDR3nt: TGTGCCAGCAGCTTGGGGACAGGGGGACGCGAGCAGTACTTC

j_gene: TRBJ1-6
len: 14
d_gene: TRBD1
abundance: once
v_gene: TRBV7-2
CDR3aa: CASSQGGQNSPLHF
CDR3nt: TGTGCCAGCAGCCAAGGGGGCCAGAATTCACCCCTCCACTTT